This TCR beta chain was documented in a study of control samples from healthy donors and cancer patients. The table came from immunoSEQ multiplex PCR; TCRdb's copy has only in-frame clones and leaves some out. The repertoire consists of roughly 220,000 clones, with around 94% occurring once and the leading ten covering 1.5%. This CDR3 has 17 amino acids. The J segment lost 1 base and the V segment lost 5 bases, leaving 9 bases of the junction unmatched. Germline assignment: CDR1 SGHAT and CDR2 FQNNGV. The sample taken for sequencing was blood. The genes are TRBV11-2 and TRBJ2-3; 10 nucleotides align to TRBD1. This sequence was found in a man aged 50-60 years in good health. CDR3 nucleotide sequence: TGTGCCAGCAGCGCCCCGGGACAGGGGATGGGCACAGATACGCAGTATTTT. It is translated as CASSAPGQGMGTDTQYF.